The rows below give T cell receptor beta chains drawn from one sample of a study of T-cell reconstitution after alpha-beta-depleted transplantation in children. One entry per CDR3 protein results from TCRdb running MiXCR on the PCR reads. The sample has some 350,000 distinct CDR3 sequences, 15% to 20% seen once. The sequences come from PBMCs, mostly from graft donor cells, collected 360 days after TCRalphabeta/CD19-depleted stem cell transplant. The receptor set was obtained from a male patient between 2 and 10 years old who had a stem cell transplant for acute lymphoblastic leukemia, so the T cells may come from the graft donor. CDR3s include the opening cysteine and the closing phenylalanine or tryptophan. Each record gives: clone size, V gene, J gene, D gene, CDR3 DNA, CDR3 protein. The D gene is left open where the match is weak. The size of a clone is reported for some rows only, either as once, few or many, or as a class for expanded clones.

many	TRBV5-1	TRBJ2-2	-	TGCGCCAGCAGCTTGTCCGGGCTAGGGGTACCGAACACCGGGGAGCTGTTTTTT	CASSLSGLGVPNTGELFF
many	TRBV12-3/TRBV12-4	TRBJ2-7	-	TGTGCCAGCAGTTTAGGCGACTACGAGCAGTACTTC	CASSLGDYEQYF
few	TRBV29-1	TRBJ2-1	-	TGCAGCGTTGATAGGTGGAGCTCCTACAATGAGCAGTTCTTC	CSVDRWSSYNEQFF
few	TRBV12-3/TRBV12-4	TRBJ2-2	-	TGTGCCAGCAGTTCATCCCGACAAAATAGGGCCGGGGAGCTGTTTTTT	CASSSSRQNRAGELFF
-	TRBV27	TRBJ2-7	TRBD2	TGTGCCAGCAGTCGGGGCGGGAGGGCCGAGCAGTACTTC	CASSRGGRAEQYF
few	TRBV11-2	TRBJ2-3	-	TGTGCCAGCAGCCCCTCTCCCACAGATACGCAGTATTTT	CASSPSPTDTQYF
-	TRBV7-3	TRBJ2-7	TRBD1	TGTGCCAGCAGCTTATTGCCCCGACAGGGCGAGCAGTACTTC	CASSLLPRQGEQYF
-	TRBV18	TRBJ2-1	-	TGTGCCAGCTCACCAAAAGGGTTGACTCAGCAGTTCTTC	CASSPKGLTQQFF
many	TRBV7-8	TRBJ2-7	TRBD2	TGTGCCAGCAGCTTAGCGCGCGGTAGCGGGAGATTTATGGGCTACGAGCAGTACTTC	CASSLARGSGRFMGYEQYF
-	TRBV6-1	TRBJ2-7	-	TGTGCCAGCAGTGGCCTAACAGTATTCGGCCCCTACGAGCAGTACTTC	CASSGLTVFGPYEQYF
many	TRBV9	TRBJ2-2	-	TGTGCCAGCAGCGTAGACGATCCCGGGGAGCTGTTTTTT	CASSVDDPGELFF